This T cell receptor (beta chain) was sequenced during a study of cytomegalovirus exposure and HLA in healthy donors. General study findings and limits: The listing of 150 or so TCR beta chains classed them as cytomegalovirus-associated.

The PCR contained 60 Vbeta and 13 Jbeta primers. In the source study's methods: Later, tens of millions of unique TCR beta chains were counted in an analysis, and roughly 11 million of them were shared. TCRdb keeps only in-frame clones here, not all; method: immunoSEQ multiplex PCR. That table supplies the V and J calls and clone size; D and trimming were determined from the DNA. This sample yields roughly 180,000 clones, of which 60% to 85% are seen a single time; 1.5% belongs to the top ten. This CDR3 comprises 14 residues. Germline CDR1 reads SGHTA; CDR2 reads FQGNSA. The ends were cut back, 5 bases at V and 4 bases at J, with 12 bases in the middle. Points on this clone: As yet, its antigen is unknown.

The receptor's source is a girl under 18 in good health and CMV-seropositive. The sequenced sample consisted of PBMCs. The chain uses TRBV7-2 and TRBJ1-3; weak D call: TRBD1 (5 bases). The CDR3 DNA is TGTGCCAGCAGCCCAGGGTCGACAGGAAACACCATATATTTT. Its translation is CASSPGSTGNTIYF. Using reference TRBV7-2 and TRBJ1-3 for the parts outside the CDR3, the full variable domain is GAGVSQSPSNKVTEKGKDVELRCDPISGHTALYWYRQSLGQGLEFLIYFQGNSAPDKSGLPSDRFSAERTGGSVSTLTIQRTQQEDSAVYLCASSPGSTGNTIYFGEGSWLTVV.